These 32 T cell receptor beta chains share one sample of origin, sequenced in a study of Graves' ophthalmopathy and Graves' hyperthyroidism. RNA served as the template for amplifying TCR beta CDR3 regions. HTBI primers were employed in first-round RT-PCR, then a second-round multiplex PCR followed. TCRdb fed the multiplex PCR reads into MiXCR, producing one record per CDR3 protein. The sample holds roughly 500,000 distinct CDR3 sequences, around an eighth seen once. The sample comprised blood. These receptors all stem from a woman in her twenties or thirties with Graves' ophthalmopathy.

This clonotype was counted at least ten times. The J gene is TRBJ1-6, the V gene TRBV7-9, with D tentatively TRBD1 (6 bases). This CDR3 contains 14 residues. The V and J ends lost 6 bases and 9 bases respectively, with 15 bases between them. Germline V gives CDR1 SEHNR, CDR2 FQNEAQ (reference sequence). CDR3 in amino acids: CASRETGDVSPLHF. The DNA of the CDR3 is TGTGCCAGCAGGGAGACAGGCGATGTTTCACCCCTCCACTTT.

This clonotype was observed at least ten times. V gene TRBV6-1 combines with J gene TRBJ1-3; weak D call: TRBD1 (5 bases). Germline V lookup: CDR1 MNHNS, CDR2 SASEGT. Trimming removed 0 bases at V and 0 bases at J, with 12 bases between. This CDR3 is built from 17 residues. CDR3 nucleotides: TGTGCCAGCAGTGAAGCGCACGGGGGGAGCTCTGGAAACACCATATATTTT. Translating gives CASSEAHGGSSGNTIYF.

This clonotype appeared many times. J is TRBJ2-7 and V is TRBV6-5; D is possibly TRBD2 (6 bases). Between the trimmed V and J ends, which lost 8 bases and 1 base, there was a span of 18 bases. Germline lookup yields CDR1 MNHEY and CDR2 SVGAGI. The CDR3 has 15 amino acids. The CDR3 DNA is TGTGCCAGCCGCTACCTGGAGGGAGGATCCTACGAGCAGTACTTC. Translated, it gives CASRYLEGGSYEQYF.

The chain combines TRBV6-1 with TRBJ1-5; D unresolved. The germline V gene has CDR1 MNHNS and CDR2 SASEGT. Trimming shortened V by 5 bases and J by 4 bases, and 15 bases separated the two germline ends. CDR3 length equals 15 residues. CDR3 sequence reads: CASSSMRAGNQPQHF. The CDR3, as DNA: TGTGCCAGCAGTAGTATGAGGGCCGGTAATCAGCCCCAGCATTTT.

This clonotype was detected only a few times. This chain joins TRBV3-1 and TRBJ2-7; D is unclear. The CDR3 is 15 amino acids. CDR1 is LGHDT and CDR2 is YNNKEL in the germline V gene (reference sequence). V dropped 1 base and J dropped 4 bases, with 14 bases sitting between them. CDR3 sequence (DNA): TGTGCCAGCAGCCAAGTTTCAGCTGGAGTATACGAGCAGTACTTC. Protein sequence: CASSQVSAGVYEQYF.

This clonotype occurred many times. This chain joins TRBV6-1 and TRBJ1-2; TRBD1 might be the D (5 bases). CDR3 length: 13 residues. V lost 10 bases, J lost 4 bases, and 16 bases lay in between. The germline V gene encodes CDR1 MNHNS and CDR2 SASEGT. CDR3 nucleotides: TGTGCCACGTCGGGCGGGGCATCCTATGGCTACACCTTC. It yields the protein CATSGGASYGYTF.

This clonotype was detected many times. This rearrangement joins TRBV18 to TRBJ1-1, with 8 bases lining up with TRBD1. V gave up 2 bases and J gave up 5 bases; unmatched junction bases: 4. The CDR3 totals 14 residues. Germline V gene sequence: CDR1 KGHSH, CDR2 LQKENI. This chain's CDR3 is CASSPDRGITEAFF. DNA for the CDR3: TGTGCCAGCTCACCAGACAGGGGAATAACTGAAGCTTTCTTT.

The chain recombines TRBV11-2 with TRBJ2-7; 12 positions agree with TRBD2. The CDR3 has 16 amino acids. Germline V CDR1 and CDR2: SGHAT, FQNNGV. V lost 5 bases, J lost 3 bases, and 8 bases stayed unmatched. The CDR3: CASSLRTSGTLYEQYF. As DNA, the CDR3 is TGTGCCAGCAGCCTCAGGACTAGCGGGACCCTCTACGAGCAGTACTTC.

The V and J genes are TRBV7-3 and TRBJ2-7, with 15 bases fitting TRBD2. The ends lost 6 bases at V and 2 bases at J; junction bases unmatched: 2. CDR3 size: 15 residues. Germline lookup yields CDR1 SGHTA and CDR2 FQGTGA. CDR3: CASRRTSGGAYEQYF. The CDR3 DNA is TGTGCCAGCAGGCGGACTAGCGGGGGGGCCTACGAGCAGTACTTC.

This clonotype occurred many times. The rearrangement joins TRBV15 to TRBJ1-1; 7 bases line up with TRBD1. This CDR3 is built from 13 residues. The V gene end was trimmed by 4 bases and the J gene end by 6 bases; junction bases not matched to a gene: 5. Germline V CDR1 and CDR2: LNHNV, YYDKDF (reference sequence). The CDR3 reads CATSTLGTAEAFF. The CDR3 nucleotides are TGTGCCACCAGCACTTTAGGGACAGCTGAAGCTTTCTTT. The whole variable domain, filled in from reference TRBV15 and TRBJ1-1, reads DAMVIQNPRYQVTQFGKPVTLSCSQTLNHNVMYWYQQKSSQAPKLLFHYYDKDFNNEADTPDNFQSRRPNTSFCFLDIRSPGLGDTAMYLCATSTLGTAEAFFGQGTRLTVV.

This clonotype showed up many times. The chain links TRBV6-4 to TRBJ1-5; weak D call: TRBD1 (5 bases). Trimming cost V 6 bases and J 3 bases, with 9 bases left between them. This CDR3 spans 13 amino acids. Germline assignment: CDR1 MRHNA and CDR2 SNTAGT. The CDR3 region has the DNA TGTGCCAGCAGCCGGGACCACAATCAGCCCCAGCATTTT. Translating gives CASSRDHNQPQHF.

This clonotype was observed a handful of times. The J gene is TRBJ2-5, the V gene TRBV25-1; D possibly corresponds to TRBD1 (5 bases). Trimming left V 1 base short and J 0 bases short, with 9 bases between. This CDR3 is 15 amino acids long. Germline-derived CDR1 and CDR2 are MGHDK and SYGVNS. The CDR3 DNA reads TGTGCCAGCAGTGAATGGGGCAGGTACCAAGAGACCCAGTACTTC. Translation gives CASSEWGRYQETQYF.

A note on this clonotype: This could be a read error, since a much larger clone is one nucleotide away. V and J are TRBV2 and TRBJ1-5; no reliable D call. This CDR3 contains 13 residues. Trimming left V 7 bases short and J 3 bases short, with 10 bases between. Germline assignment: CDR1 SNHLY and CDR2 FYNNEI. The CDR3 loop is CASMEEANQPQHF. In nucleotides, the CDR3 is TGTGCCAGCATGGAGGAGGCCAATCAGCCCCAGCATTTT.

Points on this clonotype: A read error is likely, as this CDR3 ends without the conserved phenylalanine or tryptophan. The limits of the CDR3 on the DNA are not certain, so only TCRdb's listed CDR3 is given. This chain connects TRBV11-2 to TRBJ2-2; the table's D call, TRBD1, was not checked against the DNA. Germline lookup yields CDR1 SGHAT and CDR2 FQNNGV. The CDR3 spans 16 amino acids, including both terminal residues. The CDR3 reads CASSLLTGSNTGELLL.

The table lists this clonotype with many counts. The chain combines TRBV2 with TRBJ1-5, with 7 positions matching TRBD1. V gave up 6 bases and J gave up 3 bases; unmatched junction bases: 5. The CDR3 sequence is 14 residues long. Germline lookup yields CDR1 SNHLY and CDR2 FYNNEI. The CDR3 DNA sequence: TGTGCCAGCAGACGGGGACAGAACAATCAGCCCCAGCATTTT. Translated, it gives CASRRGQNNQPQHF.

This clonotype appeared a few times. The chain links TRBV6-1 to TRBJ1-1; D gene ambiguous. Germline CDR1 is MNHNS and CDR2 is SASEGT. The CDR3 has 11 amino acids. The V and J ends lost 2 bases and 8 bases respectively, with 6 bases between them. The CDR3: CASSETGEAFF. The CDR3 DNA is TGTGCCAGCAGTGAAACGGGGGAAGCTTTCTTT.

This clonotype came up many times. CDR3 region: CAIFSPNSPLHF. The CDR3 coding sequence is TGTGCCATCTTTTCCCCTAACTCACCCCTCCACTTT. This chain uses TRBV27 with TRBJ1-6; D gene ambiguous. Germline assignment: CDR1 MNHEY and CDR2 SMNVEV (reference sequence). V lost 10 bases and J lost 10, with 14 bases in between. This CDR3 contains 12 residues.

This clonotype turned up a few times. This CDR3 reads CASSSTKNIQYF. The CDR3 bases are TGTGCCAGCAGTAGTACGAAAAACATTCAGTACTTC. V gene TRBV28 combines with J gene TRBJ2-4, with unresolved D. From germline, CDR1 is MDHEN and CDR2 SYDVKM. V dropped 5 bases and J dropped 4 bases, with 6 bases sitting between them. CDR3 length: 12 residues. Combining the CDR3 with reference TRBV28 and TRBJ2-4 gives the whole variable domain DVKVTQSSRYLVKRTGEKVFLECVQDMDHENMFWYRQDPGLGLRLIYFSYDVKMKEKGDIPEGYSVSREKKERFSLILESASTNQTSMYLCASSSTKNIQYFGAGTRLSVL.

This clonotype was seen repeatedly, ten times or more. The V call is TRBV19, the J call TRBJ1-5; D is undetermined. This CDR3 has 13 residues. The V and J ends lost 9 bases and 3 bases respectively, with 12 bases between them. Germline V gene data show CDR1 as LNHDA and CDR2 as SQIVND (reference sequence). The CDR3 DNA reads as TGTGCCAGCGAGCGAGGGCACAATCAGCCCCAGCATTTT. Its translation: CASERGHNQPQHF.

This clonotype was recorded a few times. This chain links TRBV20-1 with TRBJ1-6; 7 bases align to TRBD1. The CDR3 is 15 residues long. The V segment lost 0 bases and the J segment 6 bases; nucleotides outside the gene matches: 5. Germline-derived CDR1 and CDR2 are DFQATT and SNEGSKA (reference sequence). CDR3 coding DNA: TGCAGTGCTAGAGATAAGGGGGCGCTTAATTCACCCCTCCACTTT. This codes for CSARDKGALNSPLHF.

Ten or more counts support this clonotype. CDR3 sequence: CASSVLAGGPSAETQYF. The CDR3 DNA reads TGTGCCAGTAGTGTTCTAGCGGGGGGCCCTTCGGCAGAGACCCAGTACTTC. This rearrangement joins TRBV19 to TRBJ2-5; TRBD2 aligns across 11 bases. The germline V gene has CDR1 LNHDA and CDR2 SQIVND (reference sequence). V dropped 5 bases and J dropped 4; count of bases not matched to a gene: 12. This CDR3 region has 17 residues. The full variable domain, rest sourced from reference TRBV19 and TRBJ2-5, is DGGITQSPKYLFRKEGQNVTLSCEQNLNHDAMYWYRQDPGQGLRLIYYSQIVNDFQKGDIAEGYSVSREKKESFPLTVTSAQKNPTAFYLCASSVLAGGPSAETQYFGPGTRLLVL.

This clonotype was counted ten times or more. The chain uses TRBV28 and TRBJ2-3, with D possibly TRBD1 on 6 matching bases. CDR3 length equals 17 residues. V was trimmed by 5 bases and J by 4 bases, leaving 22 bases between them. Germline V CDR1 and CDR2: MDHEN, SYDVKM. CDR3 in amino acids: CASSNRVSSFFPDTQYF. CDR3 DNA sequence: TGTGCCAGCAGTAACAGGGTTTCTTCGTTCTTTCCAGATACGCAGTATTTT.

This clonotype showed up many times. This chain uses TRBV6-5 with TRBJ2-7; D gene uncertain. CDR3 length equals 16 residues. The germline CDR1 and CDR2 sequences are MNHEY and SVGAGI. V was clipped by 7 bases and J by 6 bases, with 25 bases between them. The CDR3 bases are TGTGCCAGCAAAACACTCAGGCTAGAGAACTTAAGCGAGCAGTACTTC. This encodes CASKTLRLENLSEQYF.

This clonotype has ten or more counts. V is TRBV7-2 and J is TRBJ2-4; D unclear. CDR1 is SGHTA, CDR2 FQGNSA, per germline. The CDR3 has 12 residues. V was clipped by 2 bases and J by 6 bases, with 5 bases between them. The CDR3 sequence: CASSLPGNIQYF. The CDR3 DNA reads TGTGCCAGCAGCTTACCAGGAAACATTCAGTACTTC.

This chain joins TRBV19 and TRBJ2-5; D remains ambiguous. V lost 6 bases and J 2 bases, leaving 13 bases between the germline ends. From germline, CDR1 is LNHDA and CDR2 SQIVND (reference sequence). The CDR3 consists of 14 residues. The CDR3: CASSPDGVQETQYF. Written as DNA, the CDR3 is TGTGCCAGTAGCCCCGACGGTGTTCAAGAGACCCAGTACTTC.

This clonotype was counted ten times or more. The chain recombines TRBV19 with TRBJ1-1; no firm D call. The CDR3 is made up of 14 amino acids. The V end was cut by 5 bases, the J end by 0 bases, with 10 bases between. Per the germline V gene, CDR1 is LNHDA and CDR2 is SQIVND (reference sequence). CDR3 residues: CASSLQTVNTEAFF. The CDR3 DNA is TGTGCCAGTAGTCTACAGACTGTGAACACTGAAGCTTTCTTT.

As concerns this clonotype: Its ends do not fully match the called genes, so a read error is possible. The chain is built from TRBV12-3 or TRBV12-4 and TRBJ1-1; D uncertain. The CDR3 length is 14 residues. The CDR3 DNA is TGTGCCAGCAGTCTAGGGAGGCCAGGCGCTGAATCTTTCTTT. Protein: CASSLGRPGAESFF.

Points on this clonotype: This may be a read error, as it is one base from a much larger clone. V is TRBV15 and J is TRBJ2-7; no firm D call. CDR3 length: 15 amino acids. V was cut by 0 bases and J by 3 bases, with 12 bases left in between. Germline V gene sequence: CDR1 LNHNV, CDR2 YYDKDF (reference sequence). The CDR3 DNA reads TGTGCCACCAGCAGAGAGGGGAATCCTCTCTACGAGCAGTACGTC. Its protein product is CATSREGNPLYEQYV.

This clonotype was observed at least ten times. Written as DNA, the CDR3 is TGTGCCAGCAGTCCCAACTACAGCCTCTATGGCTACACCTTC. This translates into CASSPNYSLYGYTF. The chain carries TRBV6-5 and TRBJ1-2; D remains unclear. V shed 5 bases and J shed 4 bases, with 14 bases lying between them. The CDR3 consists of 14 residues. Per germline, CDR1 MNHEY and CDR2 SVGAGI.

This clonotype was counted at least ten times. The CDR3 region is CASSPGLSHSPLHF. In nucleotides, the CDR3 is TGTGCCAGCAGTCCGGGACTTTCCCATTCACCCCTCCACTTT. This chain uses TRBV6-1 with TRBJ1-6, with D tentatively TRBD1 (5 bases). V lost 5 bases and J 8 bases, leaving 13 bases between the germline ends. The CDR3 loop spans 14 amino acids. Germline V gives CDR1 MNHNS, CDR2 SASEGT.

This clonotype has a count of ten or more. The chain couples TRBV10-3 to TRBJ1-2; possibly TRBD1 for D (5 bases). The V and J ends lost 8 bases and 5 bases respectively, with 18 bases between them. Germline CDR1 ENHRY, CDR2 SYGVKD. The CDR3 is made up of 14 amino acids. The CDR3 sequence: CAIRGATALYGYTF. The CDR3 DNA reads as TGTGCCATCCGGGGCGCGACAGCTCTGTATGGCTACACCTTC.

Worth noting for this clonotype: One end of the junction does not line up with germline, which may come from a read error. This sequence joins TRBV6-5 and TRBJ1-1; no definite D call. The CDR3 contains 15 residues. Germline V gene sequence: CDR1 MNHEY, CDR2 SVGAGI. The CDR3 sequence is CASSYEGLFDTEACF. The CDR3 region has the DNA TGTGCCAGCAGTTACGAAGGGCTTTTTGACACTGAAGCTTGCTTT.